The present T cell receptor (beta chain) was sequenced within a study of T cells after yellow fever vaccination. The germline CDR1 and CDR2 sequences are SGHRS and YFSETQ. Trimming cost V 3 bases and J 6 bases, with 15 bases left between them. The CDR3 extends over 15 amino acids. Overall study findings and caveats: Peaking on day 5 versus 15, the secondary response was faster but weaker.

TCRdb analysed the 5' RACE reads with MiXCR anew, one entry per CDR3 protein. The sample comprises about 330,000 distinct CDR3 sequences, around 6.8% of which are singletons, and roughly a sixth rests with the top ten. This clonotype was found a few times. Its antigen is undetermined. The chain joins TRBV5-1 to TRBJ1-4; D call uncertain. Source: PBMCs, taken about 49 days after the first yellow fever vaccination. The TCR was taken from a man aged 18-30 years who received the YFV17D yellow fever vaccine. The CDR3 sequence: CASSSGTAMDEKLFF. The CDR3 bases are TGCGCCAGCAGCTCGGGTACAGCCATGGATGAAAAACTGTTTTTT.